This T cell receptor beta chain comes out of a study of Tregs in tolerant kidney transplant recipients (dated by TCRdb to 2018 to 2020). Broadly, across the study: The study applied TCRbeta sequencing to find donor-specific regulatory T cells before combined kidney and bone marrow transplantation and then followed those same cells after transplant. Broader findings and caveats from the paper: Because only a small number of patients were included, the study had limitations, and the results will need to be validated in larger populations as well as under other immunosuppression protocols. In tolerant patients, the expansion of donor-specific Tregs was greater than global Treg expansion, suggesting that the expansion was antigen-driven rather than nonspecific. Expanding Tregs with activated donor B cells appeared to identify the most biologically relevant and donor-specific TCRbeta repertoire. Biological reproducibility was not examined directly, but technical replication error appeared to be minimal. Because the PCR primers were changed over time for some patients, nucleotide-level comparison could not be performed across the samples from those patients.

Transplants used related donors with nonmyeloablative bone marrow transplantation; mixed chimerism was transient in the human trials. Unstimulated Tregs (CD4+CD25+CD127-), CD4+ non-Tregs (CD4+CD25-), CD4 and CD8 cells were FACS-sorted from thawed PBMCs. Patients were 4 combined kidney and bone marrow transplant recipients from the ITN036ST trial, and only these trial subjects had samples available. Healthy control blood was processed by Ficoll density gradient to PBMCs and cryopreserved; patient PBMCs were collected before and after transplant. Details on this clone: The antigen it binds to is not known. Base quality data are lacking; no much larger clone is found one base away.

V is shortened by 2 bases, J by 10 bases, and the region joining them spans 15 bases. From the cysteine through the phenylalanine, the CDR3 covers 15 amino acids. This entry keeps only the CDR3 DNA: 45 bases, framed from base 1. Based on the germline V gene, the CDR1 and CDR2 sequences are KGHSH and LQKENI. Genomic DNA was extracted from sorted cells with the QIAGEN DNeasy Blood and Tissue Kit for TCRbeta CDR3 sequencing. Through immunoSEQ, high-throughput TCRbeta CDR3 sequencing was done commercially, including PCR amplification with internal controls and bias correction. The authors processed their data as follows. Unique productive TCRbeta sequences were defined by CDR3 nucleotide sequence where primers matched, otherwise by CDR3 amino acid sequence with Vbeta and Jbeta genes. To correct for sorting error, sequences found in more than one sorted population at a frequency ratio of 2:1 or less were discarded, and the remaining shared sequences were assigned to the population with the higher frequency. A sequence was defined as donor-reactive if the sequence was expanded at least 5-fold in CFSE-low cells compared with unstimulated cells and had a frequency of at least 0.01% in CFSE-low cells. Jensen-Shannon divergence, calculated on the top 100 TCRbeta sequences ranked by frequency, was used to quantify repertoire divergence. For samples with multiple sequencing runs, sorting error was corrected separately for each run before the runs were pooled. TCRdb carries this immuneACCESS record with in-frame sequences only. Its versions omit some clonotypes, under half of them owing to an unresolved V gene in the studies checked, with the rest unexplained. V and J calls and clone size follow that table, whereas D and trimming were derived from the DNA. In this sample the table shows about 81,000 clones, around 90% of which occur a single time. Approximately 1.4% of the sample rests with the top ten.

The sample was CD4+ T cells from blood (PBMCs), taken 24 months after the transplant. Recombination linked TRBV18 to TRBJ1-6; a tentative D call is TRBD1 (5 bases match). This clonotype was sampled from a human patient who received a combined kidney and bone marrow transplant. After a transplant, some T cells may be the graft donor's own cells. The nucleotide sequence is given as TGTGCCAGCTCACCATACCAGGGCAAGGACTCACCCCTCCACTTT. It specifies CASSPYQGKDSPLHF.